This T cell receptor (beta chain) was documented in a study of OX40 agonist ivuxolimab in advanced cancers. The wider study: With ivuxolimab, an agonistic anti-OX40 (CD134) antibody, patients were treated. The mean age was 60 years, ranging from 23 to 79, with about four fifths of participants male.

Looked up from germline, CDR1 is SGHAT and CDR2 is FQNNGV. This CDR3 has 11 residues. V dropped 6 bases and J dropped 8 bases, with 10 bases sitting between them. Prior autoimmune disease or systemic immunosuppression barred patients. Study-level points and caveats: The study observed clonal expansion of CD4+ and CD8+ blood T cells by week 6 at 0.1 to 3.0 mg/kg.

As to this clone: Its target is not known.

Libraries were prepared by immunoSEQ multiplex PCR; TCRdb keeps only in-frame clonotypes and omits some of them. The table records about 50,000 clones, 93% of them present only once. The chain employs TRBV11-2 and TRBJ1-1, with D perhaps TRBD1 (5 bases). The clonotype was recovered from an adult with an advanced solid tumor such as melanoma, head and neck, liver or kidney cancer. The source material was CD4+ or CD8+ T cells sorted from blood, sampled in a trial of the OX40 agonist ivuxolimab. This chain's CDR3 is CASRFDREAFF. In nucleotides, the CDR3 is TGTGCCAGCAGGTTCGACAGAGAAGCTTTCTTT.